This note documents a single T cell receptor (delta chain) sequence. TCRdb re-identified clones in the reads via CATT. The sample lists 8,500 to 10,000 delta-chain clones; 22% were seen once. The data were obtained in a study of gamma-delta chains in newborns, infants, children. This CDR3 is 15 amino acids long. The V end was cut by 1 base, the J end by 9 bases, with 20 bases between. The V gene's germline CDR1 is GEAIGNYY and CDR2 EKD. The chain has TRDV2 and TRDJ1; weak D call: TRDD3 (5 bases). This clonotype originated in a child who was a newborn, infant or young child, either healthy, febrile or measles-vaccinated (not recorded which). Specimen: blood. In DNA, the CDR3 is TGTGCCTGTGACACTGTCGGGATTGACCCTCATCAACTCATCTTT. The encoded protein is CACDTVGIDPHQLIF.